This T cell receptor beta chain was retrieved from a study of T cells in Graves' hyperthyroidism and ophthalmopathy. Study conclusions and caveats: Separation of ophthalmopathy from stable hyperthyroidism was achieved by a 13 V-J model.

Using RNA transcripts as the source, TCR beta CDR3 regions were amplified. First-round RT-PCR targeting the TCR CDR3 was performed with the HTBI primer set. TCRdb redid the calling of the multiplex PCR reads with MiXCR, one entry per CDR3 protein. The table has 500,000 to 750,000 distinct CDR3 sequences, approximately 15% seen once. This CDR3 has 14 amino acids. Per the germline V gene, CDR1 is MNHNS and CDR2 is SASEGT. V lost 6 bases and J lost 3; bases outside the gene matches: 8. This clonotype was seen a few times. What it binds is not known. Reasons for excluding patients were uncontrolled infection, other autoimmune disease, pregnancy or lactation. Each diagnosis was grounded in clinical symptoms, serum thyroxine and TRAb, thyroid ultrasound, and orbital computed tomography.

The sample was blood. The chain carries TRBV6-1 and TRBJ2-7, with 7 bases identical to TRBD2. This clonotype was sampled from a woman under 30 with Graves' ophthalmopathy. Written as DNA, the CDR3 is TGTGCCAGCAGAAGAGGACTAGTGGGCTACGAGCAGTACTTC. Translating gives CASRRGLVGYEQYF.